What follows are 5 T cell receptor beta chains derived from one specimen sequenced in a study of shared clonotypes between healthy human individuals. Repertoires were generated with immunoSEQ multiplex PCR, while TCRdb's copy carries only in-frame clones and drops some. Found here are hundreds of thousands of clones, 74% of them singletons; the top ten hold approximately 10%. The sample taken for sequencing was memory CD4+ T cells sorted from blood. As for subset: CD45RA-negative fraction. Receptors originate from a man aged 30 to 45 in good health.

This chain links TRBV5-1 with TRBJ1-2; tentative D call: TRBD1 (6 bases). The CDR3 runs to 12 residues. Germline V gene lookup returns CDR1 SGHRS and CDR2 YFSETQ. V was shortened by 4 bases and J by 8 bases, with 12 bases between the two germline ends. In DNA, the CDR3 is TGCGCCAGCAGCCCATCAGGGGAGGGCTACACCTTC. It yields the protein CASSPSGEGYTF.

The CDR3, as DNA: TGTGCCAGCGTTTTAGGAGGGCGTCGCACAGATACGCAGTATTTT. Translation: CASVLGGRRTDTQYF. The chain is built from TRBV2 and TRBJ2-3; tentative D call: TRBD2 (6 bases). The CDR3 length is 15 residues. V lost 8 bases to trimming and J lost 1 base, with 16 bases between them. Germline V gives CDR1 SNHLY, CDR2 FYNNEI.

CDR3 residues: CASSLMGLEGRIRGQFF. In nucleotides, the CDR3 is TGCGCCAGCAGCTTGATGGGTCTGGAGGGCCGGATCCGAGGGCAGTTCTTC. The chain has TRBV5-1 and TRBJ2-1; possible D gene TRBD2, 6 bases. Trimming took 1 base from V and 12 from J, leaving 26 bases between them. CDR1 SGHRS and CDR2 YFSETQ come from the germline V gene. The CDR3 consists of 17 residues.

V and J are TRBV2 and TRBJ2-3; D unclear. The CDR3 spans 13 residues. Trimming stripped 6 bases from V and 1 base from J, with 8 bases between. Germline assignment: CDR1 SNHLY and CDR2 FYNNEI. CDR3 in amino acids: CASSAERTDTQYF. The CDR3 nucleotides are TGTGCCAGCAGCGCCGAGCGCACAGATACGCAGTATTTT.

This clone was picked up a small number of times. The rearrangement links TRBV5-4 to TRBJ1-6, with 8 bases aligning to TRBD1. Per germline, CDR1 SGHNT and CDR2 YYREEE (reference sequence). V was clipped by 4 bases and J by 7 bases; unmatched bases: 4. The CDR3 has 14 residues. The chain's CDR3 is CASSRTGLNSPLHF. As DNA, the CDR3 is TGTGCCAGCAGCCGGACAGGGCTCAATTCACCCCTCCACTTT.